This T cell receptor (beta chain) was obtained from a study of low-dose radiotherapy and immunotherapy resistance in tumors. The overall study: Intravenous cyclophosphamide 200 mg/m2 was given every two weeks, one day before radiation and immunotherapy.

TRAV and TRBV primers primed cDNA for both TCRalpha and TCRbeta. TCR amplification used 15 to 20 PCR cycles, a constant-region primer and a V-primer adapter. TCRdb ran MiXCR on the reads and lists one entry per CDR3 protein. The repertoire holds some 57,000 distinct CDR3 sequences, with under 30% as singletons. Trimming stripped 2 bases from V and 4 bases from J, with 3 bases between. Germline V gene data show CDR1 as LGHDT and CDR2 as YNNKEL (reference sequence). CDR3 size: 12 residues. Time point of the sample: after trial treatment. The treatment: LDRT plus nivolumab, ipilimumab, low-dose cyclophosphamide and aspirin (RACIN trial).

The sample in question was PBMCs, obtained after low-dose radiotherapy plus immunotherapy. The clonotype was recovered from a male donor with prostate cancer. The chain employs TRBV3-1 and TRBJ1-5; no reliable D call. As DNA, the CDR3 is TGTGCCAGCAGCCAACATAATCAGCCCCAGCATTTT. It encodes CASSQHNQPQHF.